This T cell receptor (beta chain) was recovered during a study of T cell responses to AZD1222 COVID-19 vaccine. TCRdb keeps only in-frame clones here, not all; method: immunoSEQ multiplex PCR. The sample shows about 160,000 clones, 92% of them seen only once. With regard to this clone: Its antigen is unidentified.

Study-level results: Just a handful of AZD1222 recipients were seropositive at baseline. There were mostly white British donors and more females than males, and clonal diversity was possibly underestimated.

The CDR3 length is 15 residues. The germline V gene encodes CDR1 SNHLY and CDR2 FYNNEI. Unmatched junction bases numbered 8, after V lost 6 bases and J lost 4 bases. This TCR came from an adult in good health. The sample here was peripheral blood, taken on day 0 of MenACWY control vaccination. V gene TRBV2 combines with J gene TRBJ1-3, with 8 bases that match TRBD1. CDR3 DNA: TGTGCCAGCAGGGCTCAGGGGGCATTGGGAAACACCATATATTTT. As protein: CASRAQGALGNTIYF.